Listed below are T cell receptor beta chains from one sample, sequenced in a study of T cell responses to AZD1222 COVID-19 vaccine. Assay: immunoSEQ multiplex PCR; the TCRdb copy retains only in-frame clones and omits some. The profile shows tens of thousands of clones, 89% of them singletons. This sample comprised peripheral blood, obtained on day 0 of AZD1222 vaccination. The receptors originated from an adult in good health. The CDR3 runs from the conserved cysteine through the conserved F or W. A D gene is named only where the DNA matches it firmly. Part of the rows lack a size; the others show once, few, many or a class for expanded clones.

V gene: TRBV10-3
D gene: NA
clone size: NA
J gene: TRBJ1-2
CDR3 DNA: TGTGCCATCAGTGTGGGGGAGGGAAGCTATGGCTACACCTTC
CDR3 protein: CAISVGEGSYGYTF

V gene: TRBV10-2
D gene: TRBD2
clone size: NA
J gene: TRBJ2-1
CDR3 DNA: TGCGCCAGCAGTGTGGCGGGAGGATTCTACAATGAGCAGTTCTTC
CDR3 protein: CASSVAGGFYNEQFF

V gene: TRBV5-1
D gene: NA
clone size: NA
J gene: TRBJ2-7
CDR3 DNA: TGCGCCAGCAGCTTGGACATTTTCTCTCGGGAGCAGTACTTC
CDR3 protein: CASSLDIFSREQYF

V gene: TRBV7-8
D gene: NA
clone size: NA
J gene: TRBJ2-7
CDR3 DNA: TGTGCCAGCAGCTTAGTGCAGGGGCCCTCCTACGAGCAGTACTTC
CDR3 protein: CASSLVQGPSYEQYF

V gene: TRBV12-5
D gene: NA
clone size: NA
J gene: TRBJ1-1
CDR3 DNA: TGTGCTAGTGGTCCATCTTACGGGAACACTGAAGCTTTCTTT
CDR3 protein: CASGPSYGNTEAFF

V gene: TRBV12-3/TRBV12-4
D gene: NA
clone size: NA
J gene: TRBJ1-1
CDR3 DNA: TGTGCCAGCAGCCCACAGGGAGATGAAGCTTTCTTT
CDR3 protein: CASSPQGDEAFF

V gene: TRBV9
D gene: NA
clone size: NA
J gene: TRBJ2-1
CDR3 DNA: TGTGCCAGCAGCGTAGTTGGACAGTCCAATGAGCAGTTCTTC
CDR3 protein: CASSVVGQSNEQFF

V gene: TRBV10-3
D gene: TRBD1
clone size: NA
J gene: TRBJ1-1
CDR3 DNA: TGTGCCATCAGTTTTGACAGGGACTCTGAAGCTTTCTTT
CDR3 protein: CAISFDRDSEAFF

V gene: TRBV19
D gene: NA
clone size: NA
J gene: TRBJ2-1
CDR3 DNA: TGTGCCAGTAGTTCTATCTCGACAGGAAGCTCCTACAATGAGCAGTTCTTC
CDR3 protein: CASSSISTGSSYNEQFF

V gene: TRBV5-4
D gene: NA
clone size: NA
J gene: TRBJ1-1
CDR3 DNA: TGTGCCAGCAGCCCGGACAGTACTAACACTGAAGCTTTCTTT
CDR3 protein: CASSPDSTNTEAFF

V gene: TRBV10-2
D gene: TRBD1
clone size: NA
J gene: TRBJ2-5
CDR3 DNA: TGCGCCAGCAGTGAGCCCGGGACAGGGGGAGAGGAGACCCAGTACTTC
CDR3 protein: CASSEPGTGGEETQYF

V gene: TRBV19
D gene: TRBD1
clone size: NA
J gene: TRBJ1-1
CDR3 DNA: TGTGCCAGTAGAGACGACAGGGAAGGGCTGAACACTGAAGCTTTCTTT
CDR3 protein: CASRDDREGLNTEAFF

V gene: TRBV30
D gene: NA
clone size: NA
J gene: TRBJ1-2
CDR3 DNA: TGTGCCTGGAGTCGGGGTAACTATGGCTACACCTTC
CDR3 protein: CAWSRGNYGYTF

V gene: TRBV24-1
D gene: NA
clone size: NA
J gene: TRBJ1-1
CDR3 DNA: TGTGCCACCAGGTCGAATCGGGACACTGAAGCTTTCTTT
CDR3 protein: CATRSNRDTEAFF

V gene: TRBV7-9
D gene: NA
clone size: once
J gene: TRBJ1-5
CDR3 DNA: TGTGCCAGCAGCTTGAACGGGCCCCAGCATTTT
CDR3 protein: CASSLNGPQHF

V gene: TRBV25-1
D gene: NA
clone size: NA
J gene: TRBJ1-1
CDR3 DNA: TGTGCCAGCAGTGAACCAGCGATTAGCACTGAAGCTTTCTTT
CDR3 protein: CASSEPAISTEAFF

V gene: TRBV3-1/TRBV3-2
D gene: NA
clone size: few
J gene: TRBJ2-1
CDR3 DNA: TGTGCCAGCAGCCGAGGGTCGGGTAGCAACAATGAGCAGTTCTTC
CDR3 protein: CASSRGSGSNNEQFF

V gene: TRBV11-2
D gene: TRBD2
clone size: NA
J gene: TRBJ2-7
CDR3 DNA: TGTGCCAGCAGCTTCGGGACTAGGGAGTACGAGCAGTACTTC
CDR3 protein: CASSFGTREYEQYF

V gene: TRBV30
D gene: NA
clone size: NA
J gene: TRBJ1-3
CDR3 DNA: TGTGCCTGGAGTGCCATCTCTGGAAACACCATATATTTT
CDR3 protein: CAWSAISGNTIYF

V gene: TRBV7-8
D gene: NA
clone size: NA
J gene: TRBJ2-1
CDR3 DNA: TGTGCCAGCAGCTACGGGGATGGCTCCGGTGAGCAGTTCTTC
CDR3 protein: CASSYGDGSGEQFF

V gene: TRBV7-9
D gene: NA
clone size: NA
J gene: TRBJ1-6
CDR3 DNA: TGTGCCAGCAGTGGGGTAAACAATTCACCCCTCCACTTT
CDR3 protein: CASSGVNNSPLHF

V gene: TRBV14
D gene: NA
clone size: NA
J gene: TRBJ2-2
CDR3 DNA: TGTGCCAGCAGCCAAGGACAGATGAACACCGGGGAGCTGTTTTTT
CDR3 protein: CASSQGQMNTGELFF

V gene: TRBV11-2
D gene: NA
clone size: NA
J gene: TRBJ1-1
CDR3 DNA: TGTGCCGAAAGGACCCCGTTTGTCACTGAAGCTTTCTTT
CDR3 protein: CAERTPFVTEAFF

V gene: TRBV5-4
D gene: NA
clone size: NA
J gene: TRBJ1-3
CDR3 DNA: TGTGCCAGCAGCTTGGGCGGGAACCCCTCTGGAAACACCATATATTTT
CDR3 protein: CASSLGGNPSGNTIYF

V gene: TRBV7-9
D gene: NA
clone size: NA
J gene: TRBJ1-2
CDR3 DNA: TGTGCCAGCGGAAATACCCTCTATGAAGGGTACACCTTC
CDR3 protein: CASGNTLYEGYTF

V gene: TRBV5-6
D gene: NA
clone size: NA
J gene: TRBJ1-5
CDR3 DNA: TGTGCCAGCAGCTCCCGGGGGAACGGGCAGCCCCAGCATTTT
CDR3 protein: CASSSRGNGQPQHF

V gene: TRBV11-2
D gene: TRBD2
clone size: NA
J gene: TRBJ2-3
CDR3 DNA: TGTGCCAGCAGCTTAGATCTGGCGGGAGGCACAGATACGCAGTATTTT
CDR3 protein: CASSLDLAGGTDTQYF

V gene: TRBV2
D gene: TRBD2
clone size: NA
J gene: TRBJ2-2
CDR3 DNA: TGTGCCAGCCTTTCGTGGCGGGAGGGCCGCTCAAACACCGGGGAGCTGTTTTTT
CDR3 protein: CASLSWREGRSNTGELFF

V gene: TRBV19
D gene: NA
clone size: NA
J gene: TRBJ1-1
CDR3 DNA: TGTGCCAGTAGTATAGATCTATGGTCAGGGACCACTGAAGCTTTCTTT
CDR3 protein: CASSIDLWSGTTEAFF

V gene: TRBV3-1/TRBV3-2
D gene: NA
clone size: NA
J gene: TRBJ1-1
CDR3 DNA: TGTGCCAGCAGCCAAGACACACAGGGAGCGAACACTGAAGCTTTCTTT
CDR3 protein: CASSQDTQGANTEAFF

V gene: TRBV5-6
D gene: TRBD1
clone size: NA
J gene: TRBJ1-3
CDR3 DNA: TGTGCCAGCCGGGACAGCTCTGGAAACACCATATATTTT
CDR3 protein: CASRDSSGNTIYF

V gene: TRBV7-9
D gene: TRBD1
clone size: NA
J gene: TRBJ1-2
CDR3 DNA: TGTGCCAGCAGCTTTGAGCAGGGGGCGGAGGGCTACACCTTC
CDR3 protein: CASSFEQGAEGYTF

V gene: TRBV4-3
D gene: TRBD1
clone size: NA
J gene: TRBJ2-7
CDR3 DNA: TGCGCCAGCAGCCAAGAGCCCCCGGGACAGGGCTACGAGCAGTACTTC
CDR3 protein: CASSQEPPGQGYEQYF

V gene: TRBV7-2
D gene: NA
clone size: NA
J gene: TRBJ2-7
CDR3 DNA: TGTGCCAGCAGCTTTTCCCCCGGGCCATACGAGCAGTACTTC
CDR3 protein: CASSFSPGPYEQYF

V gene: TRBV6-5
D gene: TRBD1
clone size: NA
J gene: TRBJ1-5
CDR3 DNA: TGTGCCAGCAGCCAGGGGGCATATAGCAATCAGCCCCAGCATTTT
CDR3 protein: CASSQGAYSNQPQHF

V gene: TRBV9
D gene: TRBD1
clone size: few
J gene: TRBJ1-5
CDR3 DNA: TGTGCCAGCAGCCTATCCGGGACAGGTCAGCCCCAGCATTTT
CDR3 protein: CASSLSGTGQPQHF

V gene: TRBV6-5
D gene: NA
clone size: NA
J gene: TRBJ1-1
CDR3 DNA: TGTGCCAGCAGACCTGAAGTCACTGAAGCTTTCTTT
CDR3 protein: CASRPEVTEAFF

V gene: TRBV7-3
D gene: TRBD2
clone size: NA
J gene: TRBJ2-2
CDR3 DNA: TGTGCCAGCAGCAAAAGCGGGGGAGATACCGGGGAGCTGTTTTTT
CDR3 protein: CASSKSGGDTGELFF

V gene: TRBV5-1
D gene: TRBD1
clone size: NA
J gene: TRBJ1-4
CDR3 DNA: TGCGCCAGCAGGCCCGGGACAGGGAATGAAAAACTGTTTTTT
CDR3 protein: CASRPGTGNEKLFF

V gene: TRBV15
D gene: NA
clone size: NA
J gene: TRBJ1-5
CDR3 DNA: TGTGCCACCAGCAGAGGACGGTCTAGCAATCAGCCCCAGCATTTT
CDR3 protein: CATSRGRSSNQPQHF

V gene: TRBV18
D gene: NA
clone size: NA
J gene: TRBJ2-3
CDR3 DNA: TGTGCCAGCTCACCATATGGCAGCGGAGATACGCAGTATTTT
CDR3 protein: CASSPYGSGDTQYF

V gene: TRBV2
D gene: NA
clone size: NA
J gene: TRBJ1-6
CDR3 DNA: TGTGCCACCCGACGAGACAGGAATTCACCCCTCCACTTT
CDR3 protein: CATRRDRNSPLHF

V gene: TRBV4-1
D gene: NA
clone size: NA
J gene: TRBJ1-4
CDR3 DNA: TGCGCCAGCAGCCGGACGTCCGGGGCTAATGAAAAACTGTTTTTT
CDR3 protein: CASSRTSGANEKLFF

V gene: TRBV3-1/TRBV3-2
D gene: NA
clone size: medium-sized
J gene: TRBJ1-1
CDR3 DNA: TGTGCCAGCAGCCAAGACTATCCGTCCCGGGAGACAGGAGAAGAGAACACTGAAGCTTTCTTT
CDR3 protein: CASSQDYPSRETGEENTEAFF

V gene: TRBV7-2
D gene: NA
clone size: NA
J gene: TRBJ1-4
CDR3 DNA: TGTGCCAGCAGCTTCAGGGAGAGGGGCGATAATGAAAAACTGTTTTTT
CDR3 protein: CASSFRERGDNEKLFF

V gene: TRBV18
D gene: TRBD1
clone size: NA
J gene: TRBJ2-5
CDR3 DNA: TGTGCCAGCTCACCCTGGACAGGGGAAAAAGAGACCCAGTACTTC
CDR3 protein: CASSPWTGEKETQYF